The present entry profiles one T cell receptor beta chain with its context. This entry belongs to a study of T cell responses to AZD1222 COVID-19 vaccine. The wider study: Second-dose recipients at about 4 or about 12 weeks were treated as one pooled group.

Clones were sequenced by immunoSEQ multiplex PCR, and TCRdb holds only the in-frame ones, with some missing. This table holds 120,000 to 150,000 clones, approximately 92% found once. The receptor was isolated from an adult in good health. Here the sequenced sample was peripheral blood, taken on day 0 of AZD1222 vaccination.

CDR3 nucleotides: TGTGCCAGCAGCCCCGGGACTAGCGGGAGCAGGAACGAGCAGTACTTC. Its protein product is CASSPGTSGSRNEQYF. The chain joins TRBV7-6 to TRBJ2-7; 14 bases agree with TRBD2. From germline, CDR1 is SGHVS and CDR2 FNYEAQ. Losses at the gene ends were 5 bases for V and 5 bases for J; bases not matched to a gene: 8. The CDR3 is 16 amino acids. Combining the CDR3 with reference TRBV7-6 and TRBJ2-7 gives the whole variable domain GAGVSQSPRYKVTKRGQDVALRCDPISGHVSLYWYRQALGQGPEFLTYFNYEAQQDKSGLPNDRFSAERPEGSISTLTIQRTEQRDSAMYRCASSPGTSGSRNEQYFGPGTRLTVT.